This entry concerns a single T cell receptor (beta chain). The antigen remains undetermined. The CDR3 consists of 10 residues. CDR1 SNHLY and CDR2 FYNNEI come from the germline V gene. V shed 4 bases and J shed 8 bases, with 5 bases lying between them. This record belongs to a study of cytomegalovirus exposure and HLA in healthy donors. Across the whole study: The same platform used for the 500 to 850 first-cohort repertoires was also used for the 100 to 150 validation repertoires, as a later analysis reported.

Whole-study findings and limits: According to a later analysis, TCR clusters from the first cohort tended to co-occur in the roughly 110 validation repertoires. Three CMV-associated chains were confirmed in vitro to be specific for CMV antigens. Across donors, most TCRs were seen rarely, yet some public ones were widespread.

Sequencing used immunoSEQ multiplex PCR; TCRdb keeps in-frame clones, though not all of them. The sample has about 150,000 clones; roughly 79% are singletons. Sequences were obtained from PBMCs. The source is a man between 25 and 39 years old in good health and CMV-seropositive. The rearrangement links TRBV2 to TRBJ1-2; D not resolved. CDR3 region: CASSGLGYTF. The CDR3 nucleotides are TGTGCCAGCAGTGGGCTGGGCTACACCTTC.